This is a list of T cell receptor beta chains from one sample in a study of T cell responses to AZD1222 COVID-19 vaccine. TCRdb's copy holds only in-frame clones and misses some; the assay was immunoSEQ multiplex PCR. The sample consists of more than 120,000 clones, more than 70% of them appearing once. Sequences were derived from peripheral blood, sampled 28 days after the second AZD1222 dose. The receptors originated from an adult who received the AZD1222 COVID-19 vaccine. Both conserved end residues are part of each CDR3. Each record gives: CDR3 protein, CDR3 DNA, J gene, clone size, D gene, V gene. The D gene is left open where the match is weak. Not all rows give a size; the values are once, few, many and, for expanded clones, a class.

CDR3: CASSLTGGKRTEAFF
DNA: TGTGCCAGCAGTTTAACAGGGGGCAAGCGCACTGAAGCTTTCTTT
J: TRBJ1-1
size: -
D: TRBD1
V: TRBV27

CDR3: CASSQEPVVHPYGYTF
DNA: TGTGCCAGCAGCCAAGAACCCGTCGTTCATCCCTATGGCTACACCTTC
J: TRBJ1-2
size: -
D: -
V: TRBV14

CDR3: CASSPGTSGYNEQFF
DNA: TGTGCCAGCAGTCCGGGGACTAGCGGTTACAATGAGCAGTTCTTC
J: TRBJ2-1
size: -
D: TRBD2
V: TRBV27

CDR3: CASSLREVRGNQPQHF
DNA: TGTGCCAGCAGCTTAAGGGAGGTGCGTGGCAATCAGCCCCAGCATTTT
J: TRBJ1-5
size: -
D: -
V: TRBV7-8

CDR3: CASSTGTGSWEQYF
DNA: TGTGCCAGTAGTACAGGGACAGGGTCGTGGGAGCAGTACTTC
J: TRBJ2-7
size: -
D: TRBD1
V: TRBV19

CDR3: CSVVRATSYEQYF
DNA: TGCAGCGTTGTGCGTGCTACCTCCTACGAGCAGTACTTC
J: TRBJ2-7
size: few
D: -
V: TRBV29-1

CDR3: CASSFGGRYEQYF
DNA: TGTGCCAGCAGTTTCGGCGGGAGGTACGAGCAGTACTTC
J: TRBJ2-7
size: -
D: TRBD2
V: TRBV28

CDR3: CSAAPGYGYTF
DNA: TGCAGTGCCGCCCCCGGCTATGGCTACACCTTC
J: TRBJ1-2
size: -
D: -
V: TRBV20-1

CDR3: CASSNLRIEQYF
DNA: TGTGCCAGCAGTAATCTACGTATCGAGCAGTACTTC
J: TRBJ2-7
size: -
D: -
V: TRBV6-2/TRBV6-3

CDR3: CASSLSQASSYEQYF
DNA: TGTGCCAGCAGTTTATCGCAGGCGAGCTCCTACGAGCAGTACTTC
J: TRBJ2-7
size: -
D: -
V: TRBV27

CDR3: CAYSGNSPLHF
DNA: TGTGCCTACTCAGGGAATTCACCCCTCCACTTT
J: TRBJ1-6
size: -
D: -
V: TRBV30

CDR3: CASSVGGTSVDNEQFF
DNA: TGTGCCAGCAGCGTAGGGGGGACTAGCGTGGACAATGAGCAGTTCTTC
J: TRBJ2-1
size: -
D: TRBD2
V: TRBV9

CDR3: CASSYWGGELFF
DNA: TGTGCCAGCAGCTATTGGGGCGGGGAGCTGTTTTTT
J: TRBJ2-2
size: -
D: -
V: TRBV7-3

CDR3: CASSPQVSSGRNEQYF
DNA: TGTGCCAGCAGCCCCCAAGTCTCTAGCGGGAGGAACGAGCAGTACTTC
J: TRBJ2-7
size: -
D: TRBD2
V: TRBV3-1/TRBV3-2

CDR3: CAILGASYEQYF
DNA: TGTGCCATCCTAGGGGCCTCGTACGAGCAGTACTTC
J: TRBJ2-7
size: once
D: -
V: TRBV10-3

CDR3: CASSYGTPPYNEQFF
DNA: TGTGCCAGCAGTTACGGGACTCCCCCCTACAATGAGCAGTTCTTC
J: TRBJ2-1
size: -
D: -
V: TRBV6-6

CDR3: CASSPGERGNYGYTF
DNA: TGTGCCAGTAGCCCAGGGGAGCGAGGCAACTATGGCTACACCTTC
J: TRBJ1-2
size: -
D: -
V: TRBV19

CDR3: CASSEFGGTNYGYTF
DNA: TGTGCCAGCAGTGAATTTGGGGGGACTAACTATGGCTACACCTTC
J: TRBJ1-2
size: few
D: -
V: TRBV6-1

CDR3: CASSERGGQQFF
DNA: TGCGCCAGCAGTGAAAGAGGCGGCCAGCAGTTCTTC
J: TRBJ2-1
size: -
D: -
V: TRBV10-2

CDR3: CASSQGGRGSNQPQHF
DNA: TGCGCCAGCAGCCAAGGGGGCAGGGGTAGCAATCAGCCCCAGCATTTT
J: TRBJ1-5
size: -
D: -
V: TRBV4-1

CDR3: CATAGPGLAGHSYEQYF
DNA: TGTGCCACCGCCGGACCCGGACTAGCGGGACATTCCTACGAGCAGTACTTC
J: TRBJ2-7
size: -
D: TRBD2
V: TRBV24-1

CDR3: CARSLKTSGLQETQYF
DNA: TGTGCCAGAAGCCTAAAGACTAGCGGCCTCCAAGAGACCCAGTACTTC
J: TRBJ2-5
size: -
D: TRBD2
V: TRBV5-3

CDR3: CASSVRQGAHNEQFF
DNA: TGTGCCAGCAGCGTACGCCAGGGGGCTCACAATGAGCAGTTCTTC
J: TRBJ2-1
size: once
D: TRBD1
V: TRBV9

CDR3: CASSDGTTNEKLFF
DNA: TGTGCCAGCAGTGATGGGACAACTAATGAAAAACTGTTTTTT
J: TRBJ1-4
size: -
D: -
V: TRBV6-1

CDR3: CASSLTDGNTIYF
DNA: TGTGCCAGCAGTTTAACAGATGGAAACACCATATATTTT
J: TRBJ1-3
size: -
D: -
V: TRBV12-3/TRBV12-4

CDR3: CASTNKGRTSGNSPQFF
DNA: TGTGCCAGCACTAATAAGGGACGGACTAGCGGGAACTCGCCGCAGTTCTTC
J: TRBJ2-1
size: -
D: TRBD2
V: TRBV7-2

CDR3: CASSLGGETYEQYF
DNA: TGTGCCAGCAGCTTAGGGGGGGAAACTTACGAGCAGTACTTC
J: TRBJ2-7
size: -
D: -
V: TRBV11-2

CDR3: CASSLVGGGGGSVTEAFF
DNA: TGTGCCAGCAGCTTAGTAGGGGGGGGCGGAGGATCAGTCACTGAAGCTTTCTTT
J: TRBJ1-1
size: -
D: -
V: TRBV7-2

CDR3: CAWSWTSTSTDTQYF
DNA: TGTGCCTGGAGTTGGACTAGCACTAGCACAGATACGCAGTATTTT
J: TRBJ2-3
size: -
D: TRBD2
V: TRBV30

CDR3: CASSIRLAGSETQYF
DNA: TGCGCCAGCAGCATCAGACTAGCGGGATCAGAGACCCAGTACTTC
J: TRBJ2-5
size: -
D: TRBD2
V: TRBV5-1

CDR3: CASSQEGHQPQHF
DNA: TGCGCCAGCAGCCAAGAAGGACATCAGCCCCAGCATTTT
J: TRBJ1-5
size: -
D: -
V: TRBV4-3

CDR3: CAWEVSGMIHYGYTF
DNA: TGTGCCTGGGAGGTGTCAGGGATGATCCACTATGGCTACACCTTC
J: TRBJ1-2
size: -
D: -
V: TRBV30

CDR3: CASSLTYQNEQFF
DNA: TGTGCCAGCAGCTTAACGTATCAGAATGAGCAGTTCTTC
J: TRBJ2-1
size: -
D: -
V: TRBV7-3

CDR3: CATSPDGTYGYTF
DNA: TGTGCCACCAGTCCGGACGGAACCTATGGCTACACCTTC
J: TRBJ1-2
size: -
D: -
V: TRBV24-1

CDR3: CASSLRVNTIYF
DNA: TGTGCCAGCAGTTTGAGGGTAAACACCATATATTTT
J: TRBJ1-3
size: -
D: -
V: TRBV12-3/TRBV12-4

CDR3: CASSFSESQGEQYF
DNA: TGTGCCAGCAGCTTTAGTGAGTCCCAGGGCGAGCAGTACTTC
J: TRBJ2-7
size: -
D: -
V: TRBV7-6

CDR3: CASSMTGVTNYGYTF
DNA: TGTGCCAGCAGTATGACAGGGGTGACCAACTATGGCTACACCTTC
J: TRBJ1-2
size: once
D: TRBD1
V: TRBV27

CDR3: CASSRDPTSGNTIYF
DNA: TGTGCCAGCAGTCGGGATCCTACCTCTGGAAACACCATATATTTT
J: TRBJ1-3
size: -
D: -
V: TRBV28

CDR3: CASSLDSNYGYTF
DNA: TGTGCCAGCAGCCTAGACTCTAACTATGGCTACACCTTC
J: TRBJ1-2
size: -
D: -
V: TRBV14

CDR3: CASSLGENTEAFF
DNA: TGTGCCAGCAGCTTGGGGGAGAACACTGAAGCTTTCTTT
J: TRBJ1-1
size: -
D: -
V: TRBV7-3

CDR3: CAWSRDRGVPQHF
DNA: TGTGCCTGGAGCCGGGACAGGGGCGTGCCCCAGCATTTT
J: TRBJ1-5
size: -
D: TRBD1
V: TRBV30

CDR3: CASSYSGEGYGYTF
DNA: TGTGCCAGCAGTTACTCGGGGGAGGGCTATGGCTACACCTTC
J: TRBJ1-2
size: -
D: -
V: TRBV6-5

CDR3: CASSTGQGRTEAFF
DNA: TGTGCCAGCAGCACGGGACAGGGAAGGACTGAAGCTTTCTTT
J: TRBJ1-1
size: -
D: TRBD1
V: TRBV5-5

CDR3: CATSDSEGQGSWETQYF
DNA: TGTGCCACCAGTGATTCCGAGGGACAGGGCTCGTGGGAGACCCAGTACTTC
J: TRBJ2-5
size: -
D: TRBD1
V: TRBV24-1

CDR3: CASSQDPNGASITEAFF
DNA: TGCGCCAGCAGCCAAGATCCCAATGGGGCGTCCATCACTGAAGCTTTCTTT
J: TRBJ1-1
size: -
D: -
V: TRBV4-1

CDR3: CASSLGPDGYTF
DNA: TGTGCCAGCAGCTTAGGTCCGGATGGCTACACCTTC
J: TRBJ1-2
size: -
D: -
V: TRBV7-9

CDR3: CASSFGGEQFF
DNA: TGTGCCAGCAGCTTTGGGGGGGAGCAGTTCTTC
J: TRBJ2-1
size: -
D: -
V: TRBV3-1/TRBV3-2

CDR3: CSVEILSGFGIYKQYF
DNA: TGCAGCGTTGAAATTTTGTCAGGATTTGGAATCTACAAGCAGTACTTC
J: TRBJ2-7
size: -
D: -
V: TRBV29-1

CDR3: CASSSSGGTYNEQFF
DNA: TGTGCCAGCAGCTCTAGCGGGGGGACCTACAATGAGCAGTTCTTC
J: TRBJ2-1
size: -
D: TRBD2
V: TRBV5-4

CDR3: CASSPGVNQPQHF
DNA: TGTGCCAGCTCACCAGGGGTGAATCAGCCCCAGCATTTT
J: TRBJ1-5
size: -
D: -
V: TRBV18

CDR3: CASSVEAGVGYEQYF
DNA: TGTGCCAGCAGCGTAGAGGCGGGAGTAGGCTACGAGCAGTACTTC
J: TRBJ2-7
size: -
D: TRBD2
V: TRBV9

CDR3: CASKNMTDFPYQPQHF
DNA: TGTGCCAGCAAGAACATGACGGACTTCCCCTATCAGCCCCAGCATTTT
J: TRBJ1-5
size: -
D: -
V: TRBV28

CDR3: CASSPWGAGVYNEQFF
DNA: TGTGCCAGCAGCCCCTGGGGCGCGGGAGTTTACAATGAGCAGTTCTTC
J: TRBJ2-1
size: -
D: TRBD2
V: TRBV11-2